Listed below are T cell receptor beta chains from one sample, sequenced in a study of cytomegalovirus exposure and HLA in healthy donors. Assay used: immunoSEQ multiplex PCR; TCRdb lists only in-frame clones, some missing. The sample contains some 130,000 clones, over 75% of which appear only once. The sequenced material came from PBMCs. The receptor set was obtained from a male donor in good health and CMV-seropositive. The CDR3 runs from the conserved cysteine through the conserved F or W. The D gene is left open where the match is weak. Size values are once, few and many counts, or a class for expanded clones, and some rows have none.

v_call	j_call	clone_size	d_call	cdr3_aa	cdr3_nt
TRBV7-2	TRBJ2-7	-	-	CASSLGGGASYEQYF	TGTGCCAGCAGCTTAGGCGGCGGGGCTTCCTACGAGCAGTACTTC
TRBV7-2	TRBJ2-1	-	TRBD1	CASSLAWTGDYNEQFF	TGTGCCAGCAGCTTAGCGTGGACAGGGGATTACAATGAGCAGTTCTTC
TRBV7-2	TRBJ1-1	-	-	CASSFTGTTNTEAFF	TGTGCCAGCAGCTTTACCGGGACAACGAACACTGAAGCTTTCTTT
TRBV11-3	TRBJ2-2	-	-	CASRSPTDTGELFF	TGTGCCAGCAGATCCCCCACGGACACCGGGGAGCTGTTTTTT
TRBV29-1	TRBJ2-5	-	TRBD2	CSVKGLADQETQYF	TGCAGCGTGAAGGGACTAGCGGACCAAGAGACCCAGTACTTC
TRBV5-1	TRBJ1-1	-	TRBD1	CASSSGDRGRGTEAFF	TGCGCCAGCAGCTCAGGGGACAGGGGGCGAGGCACTGAAGCTTTCTTT
TRBV5-1	TRBJ2-1	-	TRBD2	CASRLTSGPYNEQFF	TGCGCCAGCAGACTAACTAGCGGTCCCTACAATGAGCAGTTCTTC
TRBV28	TRBJ1-5	-	-	CASSPQAGWDSNQPQHF	TGTGCCAGCAGTCCCCAGGCAGGGTGGGATAGCAATCAGCCCCAGCATTTT
TRBV6-6	TRBJ1-1	-	-	CASSSGVNTEAFF	TGTGCCAGCAGCTCGGGAGTGAACACTGAAGCTTTCTTT
TRBV5-5	TRBJ2-1	-	TRBD1	CASSSQGLSTNEQFF	TGTGCCAGCAGCTCACAGGGGTTGTCAACGAACGAGCAGTTCTTC
TRBV7-9	TRBJ1-5	-	-	CASSPLGRDSNQPQHF	TGTGCCAGCAGCCCCCTGGGCCGGGATAGCAATCAGCCCCAGCATTTT
TRBV2	TRBJ2-3	-	TRBD1	CASSEAGTDTDTQYF	TGTGCCAGCAGTGAAGCCGGGACAGACACAGATACGCAGTATTTT
TRBV6-1	TRBJ1-6	-	-	CASSPTYNSPLHF	TGTGCCAGCAGCCCCACCTACAATTCACCCCTCCACTTT
TRBV4-1	TRBJ1-1	-	-	CASSQVNLGAGVREAFF	TGCGCCAGCAGCCAAGTGAATCTGGGGGCCGGGGTACGTGAAGCTTTCTTT
TRBV7-5	TRBJ2-1	-	-	CVRSLNISWQGPYNEQFF	TGTGTCAGAAGCTTAAATATCTCCTGGCAGGGCCCCTACAATGAGCAGTTCTTC
TRBV6-1	TRBJ2-7	few	-	CASSVSAGVYEQYF	TGTGCCAGCAGTGTATCAGCAGGGGTCTACGAGCAGTACTTC
TRBV6-6	TRBJ2-7	few	-	CASSNSRVWEQYF	TGTGCCAGCAGTAATTCCAGGGTGTGGGAGCAGTACTTC
TRBV19	TRBJ2-5	-	-	CASSMGRTGETQYF	TGTGCCAGTAGTATGGGTAGAACAGGGGAGACCCAGTACTTC
TRBV5-6	TRBJ2-7	-	-	CASSLARGPSYEQYF	TGTGCCAGCAGCTTGGCGCGGGGGCCCTCCTACGAGCAGTACTTC
TRBV5-5	TRBJ1-5	-	-	CASSLGGFDQPQHF	TGTGCCAGCAGCTTGGGAGGGTTCGATCAGCCCCAGCATTTT
TRBV7-8	TRBJ2-5	-	-	CASSSGPETQYF	TGTGCCAGCAGCTCTGGGCCAGAGACCCAGTACTTC
TRBV7-2	TRBJ2-7	-	TRBD2	CASSPPTGGWSYEQYF	TGTGCCAGCAGCCCACCAACGGGGGGATGGTCCTACGAGCAGTACTTC
TRBV6-1	TRBJ1-1	-	TRBD1	CASRGQGTNTEAFF	TGTGCCAGCAGGGGACAGGGTACGAACACTGAAGCTTTCTTT
TRBV5-1	TRBJ2-3	-	TRBD2	CASSLGLAGDKYTQYF	TGCGCCAGCAGCCTTGGACTAGCGGGAGATAAGTATACGCAGTATTTT
TRBV23-1	TRBJ1-5	once	TRBD1	CASSQSGTVYSNQPQHF	TGCGCCAGCAGTCAATCCGGGACAGTTTATAGCAATCAGCCCCAGCATTTT
TRBV7-6	TRBJ2-2	once	TRBD2	CASSSRPVTSGVNTGELFF	TGTGCCAGCAGCTCCCGGCCGGTGACTAGCGGGGTGAACACCGGGGAGCTGTTTTTT
TRBV9	TRBJ1-1	few	-	CASSAGSPPDTEAFF	TGTGCCAGCAGCGCCGGGTCCCCCCCGGACACTGAAGCTTTCTTT
TRBV7-9	TRBJ1-6	-	-	CSSSLVAGASYNSPLHF	TGTTCCAGCAGCTTAGTGGCGGGGGCTTCCTATAATTCACCCCTCCACTTT
TRBV7-8	TRBJ1-5	-	-	CASSGRGLNQPQHF	TGTGCCAGCAGCGGCAGGGGCCTCAATCAGCCCCAGCATTTT
TRBV6-5	TRBJ1-2	-	-	CASSYGQGNYGYTF	TGTGCCAGCAGTTACGGGCAGGGAAACTATGGCTACACCTTC
TRBV13	TRBJ1-6	-	-	CASSSTGLGSPLHF	TGTGCCAGCAGCTCTACAGGGTTGGGATCACCCCTCCACTTT
TRBV7-8	TRBJ2-2	once	TRBD1	CASSSRGTGNTGELFF	TGTGCCAGCAGCTCTCGCGGGACAGGGAACACCGGGGAGCTGTTTTTT
TRBV9	TRBJ1-2	-	-	CASSGTTGLYYGYTF	TGTGCCAGCAGCGGTACCACAGGGTTGTACTATGGCTACACCTTC
TRBV30	TRBJ2-2	few	-	CAWSVLSGSTGELFF	TGTGCCTGGAGTGTACTATCCGGGAGCACCGGGGAGCTGTTTTTT
TRBV5-6	TRBJ2-1	-	TRBD2	CASSPVPGLAALEGFF	TGTGCCAGCAGCCCCGTACCGGGACTAGCGGCCTTGGAAGGGTTCTTC
TRBV14	TRBJ2-1	-	TRBD1	CASSQRTYRGNEQFF	TGTGCCAGCAGCCAAAGAACTTACAGGGGGAATGAGCAGTTCTTC
TRBV30	TRBJ2-7	-	-	CAWSVPGNEQYF	TGTGCCTGGAGTGTACCAGGAAACGAGCAGTACTTC
TRBV7-8	TRBJ2-1	-	TRBD2	CASSLSASGYNEQFF	TGTGCCAGCAGCTTAAGCGCTAGCGGATACAATGAGCAGTTCTTC
TRBV9	TRBJ2-3	-	TRBD1	CASSAGDRSTDTQYF	TGTGCCAGCAGCGCAGGGGACAGGTCCACAGATACGCAGTATTTT
TRBV4-2	TRBJ2-7	-	-	CASSRVSNAGEQYF	TGTGCCAGCAGCCGAGTTAGTAATGCGGGCGAGCAGTACTTC
TRBV5-6	TRBJ1-3	-	-	CASSLGGQIGNTIYF	TGTGCCAGCAGCTTGGGAGGGCAGATCGGAAACACCATATATTTT
TRBV28	TRBJ2-2	-	-	CATGDGTTNTGELFF	TGTGCCACAGGGGACGGGACAACGAACACCGGGGAGCTGTTTTTT
TRBV4-2	TRBJ2-3	-	TRBD2	CASSQGGTSGTPDTQYF	TGTGCCAGCAGCCAGGGGGGGACTAGCGGCACCCCAGATACGCAGTATTTT
TRBV4-1	TRBJ2-5	-	TRBD2	CASSAGGGRETQYF	TGCGCCAGCAGCGCCGGGGGGGGAAGGGAGACCCAGTACTTC
TRBV4-2	TRBJ1-5	-	-	CASSQDGQGYSNQPQHF	TGTGCCAGCAGCCAAGATGGGCAGGGGTATAGCAATCAGCCCCAGCATTTT